These 32 T cell receptor beta chains originate from one sample sequenced in a study of early T cells in non-severe SARS-CoV-2 infection. One entry per CDR3 protein, called by TCRdb with MiXCR from the 5' RACE reads. The table has around 50,000 distinct CDR3 sequences, roughly 11% seen once; the top ten hold 10% to 13%. Sequencing used whole blood. The receptors originated from an adult who was a healthcare worker with PCR-confirmed SARS-CoV-2 infection or an uninfected control (not recorded which).

This clonotype was detected many times. The chain has TRBV2 and TRBJ1-5; no clear D gene. Germline V gene sequence: CDR1 SNHLY, CDR2 FYNNEI. The germline V and J ends were trimmed by 4 bases and 11 bases, with 9 bases remaining between them. The CDR3 length is 11 residues. The CDR3 nucleotides are TGTGCCAGCAGTGGCGACACGACCCAGCATTTT. Translating gives CASSGDTTQHF.

The genes are TRBV29-1 and TRBJ2-7; 10 positions agree with TRBD1. CDR3 length: 13 residues. The J segment lost 2 bases and the V segment lost 6 bases, leaving 4 bases of the junction unmatched. CDR1 SQVTM and CDR2 ANQGSEA come from the germline V gene. CDR3 amino acids: CSVPGQGAYEQYF. DNA for the CDR3: TGCAGCGTCCCTGGACAGGGGGCCTACGAGCAGTACTTC.

This clonotype has just a few counts. This chain uses TRBV28 with TRBJ2-7; 9 bases fit TRBD1. The CDR3 totals 15 residues. The V and J ends lost 1 base and 5 bases, in that order; junction bases with no gene match: 6. Germline CDR1 is MDHEN and CDR2 is SYDVKM. The CDR3 is CASSLYRDRVHEQYF. CDR3 in DNA: TGTGCCAGCAGTTTATATCGGGACAGGGTACACGAGCAGTACTTC.

This clonotype occurred many times. The chain couples TRBV3-1 to TRBJ2-2; D gene ambiguous. Trimming removed 5 bases at V and 7 bases at J, with 11 bases between. The CDR3 length is 13 residues. In germline, CDR1 is LGHDT, CDR2 YNNKEL (reference sequence). CDR3 bases: TGTGCCAGCAGCAATAATGAAGGCGGGGAGCTGTTTTTT. Amino acids: CASSNNEGGELFF.

The chain uses TRBV7-9 and TRBJ1-4; D is unclear. CDR3 length: 15 amino acids. Germline V gene lookup returns CDR1 SEHNR and CDR2 FQNEAQ (reference sequence). The V end lost 3 bases, the J end lost 8 bases, and 16 bases lay between the germline ends. The CDR3 DNA reads as TGTGCCAGCAGCTTCGATAGGCCTACACGGGAAAAACTGTTTTTT. Its protein is CASSFDRPTREKLFF.

In its sample, this clonotype was seen a few times. The chain joins TRBV3-1 to TRBJ2-1; no definite D call. Germline CDR1 LGHDT, CDR2 YNNKEL (reference sequence). The CDR3 extends over 15 amino acids. Between the trimmed V and J ends, which lost 0 bases and 4 bases, there was a span of 10 bases. The CDR3 DNA reads TGTGCCAGCAGCCAAGATAACCCGGAATACAATGAGCAGTTCTTC. This codes for CASSQDNPEYNEQFF.

This clonotype was found a few times. This chain joins TRBV28 and TRBJ1-5, with 8 bases aligning to TRBD1. The CDR3 sequence is 15 residues long. Germline CDR1 reads MDHEN; CDR2 reads SYDVKM. The trim removed 1 base at V and 7 bases at J, leaving 6 bases unmatched. The CDR3 DNA follows: TGTGCCAGCAGTTTATATGGACAGGGAGGACAGCCCCAGCATTTT. Encoded protein: CASSLYGQGGQPQHF.

The chain carries TRBV6-5 and TRBJ2-7, with D perhaps matching TRBD2 (5 bases). Germline V gene data show CDR1 as MNHEY and CDR2 as SVGAGI. Trimming left V 6 bases short and J 4 bases short, with 13 bases between. This CDR3 contains 13 residues. Written as DNA, the CDR3 is TGTGCCAGCAGGTCACCGGGGTCATACGAGCAGTACTTC. As protein: CASRSPGSYEQYF.

The chain is built from TRBV4-1 and TRBJ1-2; D unresolved. The CDR3 is made up of 14 amino acids. V lost 6 bases and J 4 bases, leaving 15 bases between the germline ends. CDR1 and CDR2 (germline): MGHRA, YSYEKL. The CDR3 loop is CASSHLPGGYGYTF. In DNA form, the CDR3 reads TGCGCCAGCAGTCATCTACCCGGAGGCTATGGCTACACCTTC.

In this sample, this clonotype turned up many times. The V call is TRBV20-1, the J call TRBJ2-2, with TRBD2 matching 7 bases. With 5 bases clipped from V and 6 bases from J, the junction kept 3 bases outside the gene matches. Looked up from germline, CDR1 is DFQATT and CDR2 is SNEGSKA (reference sequence). This CDR3 region has 12 residues. The CDR3 loop is CSALRGAGELFF. The CDR3 coding sequence is TGCAGTGCTCTCCGGGGGGCCGGGGAGCTGTTTTTT.

The V call is TRBV27, the J call TRBJ2-3; D is unclear. In germline, CDR1 is MNHEY, CDR2 SMNVEV (reference sequence). V was clipped by 8 bases and J by 3 bases, with 9 bases between them. This CDR3 is built from 12 residues. CDR3 DNA: TGTGCCAGCGCGAGGTGGACAGATACGCAGTATTTT. Encoded protein: CASARWTDTQYF.

The chain recombines TRBV20-1 with TRBJ2-3; TRBD1 might be the D (6 bases). CDR3 length equals 14 residues. Germline V gene lookup returns CDR1 DFQATT and CDR2 SNEGSKA (reference sequence). V lost 0 bases, J lost 3 bases, and 10 bases lay in between. CDR3 loop: CSARDNRATDTQYF. In DNA, the CDR3 is TGCAGTGCTAGAGATAACAGGGCTACAGATACGCAGTATTTT.

J is TRBJ2-4 and V is TRBV28, with 11 bases lining up with TRBD2. The CDR3 runs to 17 residues. Germline V lookup: CDR1 MDHEN, CDR2 SYDVKM. V lost 5 bases and J lost 2; bases outside the gene matches: 8. DNA for the CDR3: TGTGCCAGCAGTACCACTAGCGGGAGTGGGACCAAAAACATTCAGTACTTC. The encoded protein is CASSTTSGSGTKNIQYF.

This clonotype was counted between two and nine times. This sequence joins TRBV11-2 and TRBJ1-2; possibly TRBD1 for D (5 bases). CDR1 SGHAT and CDR2 FQNNGV come from the germline V gene. The CDR3 sequence is 14 residues long. Trimming removed 5 bases at V and 8 bases at J, with 18 bases between. The CDR3 loop reads CASSPDRGEGGYTF. DNA for the CDR3: TGTGCCAGCAGCCCCGATCGAGGGGAAGGAGGCTACACCTTC.

The genes are TRBV6-4 and TRBJ2-2; D ambiguous. The V gene's germline CDR1 is MRHNA and CDR2 SNTAGT. Trimming pared 5 bases from V and 0 bases from J, leaving 7 bases between. CDR3 size: 14 residues. CDR3 sequence reads: CASSLATNTGELFF. The DNA of the CDR3 is TGTGCCAGCAGTCTGGCTACGAACACCGGGGAGCTGTTTTTT.

This clonotype was recorded many times. This chain joins TRBV5-5 and TRBJ1-6; a weak D match, TRBD1 (5 bases). Germline V gene sequence: CDR1 SGHKS, CDR2 YYEKEE (reference sequence). This CDR3 spans 15 amino acids. Trimming took off 1 base at V and 5 bases at J, with 10 bases between the two ends. The CDR3 is CASSLLREDNSPLHF. The CDR3 region has the DNA TGTGCCAGCAGCTTGCTCAGGGAAGATAATTCACCCCTCCACTTT.

This clonotype came up a few times. J is TRBJ2-7 and V is TRBV7-2; D ambiguous. Between the trimmed V and J ends, which lost 5 bases and 6 bases, there was a span of 14 bases. CDR1 SGHTA and CDR2 FQGNSA come from the germline V gene. The CDR3 is made up of 13 amino acids. CDR3 region: CASSPTLKGEQYF. The CDR3 nucleotides are TGTGCCAGCAGCCCAACATTGAAGGGCGAGCAGTACTTC.

This clonotype was counted ten times or more. The gene calls are TRBV20-1 and TRBJ2-7, with 8 bases that match TRBD1. V lost 3 bases, J lost 3 bases, and 10 bases stayed unmatched. The germline V gene has CDR1 DFQATT and CDR2 SNEGSKA (reference sequence). This CDR3 region has 15 residues. CDR3 nucleotide sequence: TGCAGTGCTAGCCCGACACAGGGGGAGTACTACGAGCAGTACTTC. It encodes CSASPTQGEYYEQYF.

This clonotype was found a few times. The CDR3 here is CASSSGLQETQYF. In DNA, the CDR3 is TGTGCCAGCAGCTCGGGACTACAAGAGACCCAGTACTTC. The J gene is TRBJ2-5, the V gene TRBV11-1, with TRBD2 matching over 7 bases. V trimming: 4 bases; J trimming: 2 bases; junction bases outside the gene matches: 1. Germline-derived CDR1 and CDR2 are SGHAT and FQDESV (reference sequence). CDR3 length: 13 residues.

The gene calls are TRBV28 and TRBJ2-7; possibly TRBD1 or TRBD2 for D (5 bases each). With 3 bases removed from V and 4 bases from J, the gap between germline ends came to 13 bases. Germline loops: CDR1 MDHEN, CDR2 SYDVKM. The CDR3 has 14 amino acids. The CDR3 sequence: CASSLSQGPYEQYF. CDR3 DNA sequence: TGTGCCAGCAGTTTGAGCCAGGGACCGTACGAGCAGTACTTC.

This sequence joins TRBV7-2 and TRBJ2-1; 10 nucleotides match TRBD1. Germline lookup yields CDR1 SGHTA and CDR2 FQGNSA. The V gene end was trimmed by 4 bases and the J gene end by 2 bases; junction bases not matched to a gene: 8. This CDR3 has 17 residues. The CDR3 DNA reads as TGTGCCAGCAGCTCGCCGGACAGGGGGAGTCCCTACAATGAGCAGTTCTTC. This codes for CASSSPDRGSPYNEQFF.

This clonotype was observed a handful of times. This chain joins TRBV29-1 and TRBJ2-1; 10 bases align to TRBD2. V dropped 7 bases and J dropped 10; count of bases not matched to a gene: 10. Germline loops: CDR1 SQVTM, CDR2 ANQGSEA. This CDR3 has 13 residues. The DNA for the CDR3 is TGCAGCGGTGCCGGAGTAGCGGGAGGCGAGCAGTTCTTC. Protein sequence: CSGAGVAGGEQFF.

In this sample, this clonotype turned up many times. The chain couples TRBV12-3 or TRBV12-4 to TRBJ1-3, with D possibly matching TRBD1 (5 bases). The CDR3 is made up of 13 amino acids. V lost 7 bases, J lost 7 bases, and 14 bases lay in between. CDR3 in DNA: TGTGCCAGCATTGCGGCAGGGAGGAACACCATATATTTT. Translation: CASIAAGRNTIYF.

V gene TRBV7-2 combines with J gene TRBJ2-1; perhaps TRBD2 as D (6 bases). Trimming took 1 base from V and 9 from J, leaving 10 bases between them. Germline V gene data show CDR1 as SGHTA and CDR2 as FQGNSA. This CDR3 has 13 amino acids. CDR3 in DNA: TGTGCCAGCAGCTTAGGACTAGTTGCTGAGCAGTTCTTC. Residues: CASSLGLVAEQFF. Using reference TRBV7-2 and TRBJ2-1 for the parts outside the CDR3, the full variable domain is GAGVSQSPSNKVTEKGKDVELRCDPISGHTALYWYRQSLGQGLEFLIYFQGNSAPDKSGLPSDRFSAERTGGSVSTLTIQRTQQEDSAVYLCASSLGLVAEQFFGPGTRLTVL.

This clonotype has at least ten counts. The chain recombines TRBV5-1 with TRBJ2-1; no firm D call. CDR3 size: 13 residues. Trimming shortened V by 2 bases and J by 9 bases, and 12 bases separated the two germline ends. The germline gives CDR1 SGHRS, CDR2 YFSETQ. The CDR3 DNA is TGCGCCAGCAGCTTTCCGACTCCGGGTGAGCAGTTCTTC. Residues: CASSFPTPGEQFF.

This rearrangement joins TRBV6-5 to TRBJ1-1; D gene ambiguous. In germline, CDR1 is MNHEY, CDR2 SVGAGI. This CDR3 spans 12 amino acids. The V and J ends lost 2 bases and 6 bases respectively, with 7 bases between them. The DNA of the CDR3 is TGTGCCAGCAGTTACATAAACGCTGAAGCTTTCTTT. Encoded protein: CASSYINAEAFF.

DNA for the CDR3: TGTGCCAGCAGCCAGGGACAGTTTCTCTATGGCTACACCTTC. Translation: CASSQGQFLYGYTF. The J gene is TRBJ1-2, the V gene TRBV7-8; 7 positions match TRBD1. Looked up from germline, CDR1 is SGHVS and CDR2 is FQNEAQ. This CDR3 region has 14 residues. V shed 5 bases and J 4 bases; nucleotides not matched to a gene: 7.

This clonotype was seen more than once but under ten times. The chain has TRBV18 and TRBJ1-6; possible D gene TRBD1, 5 bases. Trimming removed 3 bases from V and 6 bases from J, with 15 bases in between. Germline V gene lookup returns CDR1 KGHSH and CDR2 LQKENI. The CDR3 sequence is 16 residues long. CDR3 DNA: TGTGCCAGCTCACCTAGTGTCCAGGGTGGTAATTCACCCCTCCACTTT. As protein: CASSPSVQGGNSPLHF.

A few counts support this clonotype. The chain is built from TRBV11-2 and TRBJ1-6, with a tentative D call TRBD1 (5 bases). The CDR3 is 14 residues long. Trimming pared 5 bases from V and 10 bases from J, leaving 15 bases between. Germline lookup yields CDR1 SGHAT and CDR2 FQNNGV. Here the CDR3 reads CASSPSPRGSPLHF. The CDR3 DNA reads as TGTGCCAGCAGCCCCAGCCCTCGGGGGTCACCCCTCCACTTT.

This clonotype came up once. This chain joins TRBV20-1 and TRBJ2-7, with D tentatively TRBD1 or TRBD2 (5 bases each). Trimming stripped 3 bases from V and 0 bases from J, with 9 bases between. The CDR3 covers 13 residues. Looked up from germline, CDR1 is DFQATT and CDR2 is SNEGSKA (reference sequence). The CDR3 here is CSARGPSSYEQYF. CDR3 DNA: TGCAGTGCTAGGGGACCGAGCTCCTACGAGCAGTACTTC.

The table lists this clonotype with a few counts. J is TRBJ1-1 and V is TRBV20-1, with D possibly being TRBD1 (5 bases). The CDR3 totals 12 residues. In germline, CDR1 is DFQATT, CDR2 SNEGSKA (reference sequence). DNA of the CDR3: TGCAGCCCGCGGGGGGGTCACACTGAAGCTTTCTTT. Translating it yields CSPRGGHTEAFF.

This clonotype was recorded many times. The chain links TRBV6-2 or TRBV6-3 to TRBJ2-1; 10 bases map to TRBD2. Germline V gene data show CDR1 as MNHEY and CDR2 as SVGEGT. Trimming cost V 6 bases and J 5 bases; bases outside gene matches: 10. The CDR3 covers 16 residues. The CDR3 region has the DNA TGTGCCAGCAGGCCGATTCTAGCGGGGGCCCACAATGAGCAGTTCTTC. It yields the protein CASRPILAGAHNEQFF.